This paragraph covers one T cell receptor beta chain sequence. Its antigen is still unknown. The sample belongs to a study of shared clonotypes between healthy human individuals. Study observations and caveats: The sole specimen, blood, was sampled, and tissue repertoires likely differ.

Data came from immunoSEQ multiplex PCR; TCRdb stores just in-frame clones and leaves some out. The data show a few million clones, around 95% seen once. The ends lost 7 bases at V and 7 bases at J; junction bases unmatched: 6. The CDR3 loop spans 13 amino acids. CDR1 and CDR2 from the germline V gene are LNHDA and SQIVND (reference sequence). A CD45RA+ naive subset and a CD45RA-negative memory subset were split from CD4+ cells. The sample taken for sequencing was naive CD4+ T cells sorted from blood. Noted subset: CD45RA+ positively selected. The TCR originated in a man aged 18 to 29 in good health. This chain joins TRBV19 and TRBJ2-1, with TRBD1 matching over 8 bases. This CDR3 reads CASKTGVGNEQFF. The CDR3 DNA follows: TGTGCCAGTAAGACAGGGGTAGGGAATGAGCAGTTCTTC.